This passage covers 10 T cell receptor beta chains from one sample sequenced in a study of shared clonotypes between healthy human individuals. Positive CCR7 selection of CD45RO-negative cells yielded the naive CD8 cells, and terminally differentiated effector memory CD45RA+ cells were excluded. Some clones are missing from TCRdb's copy, which holds only in-frame ones; the method was immunoSEQ multiplex PCR. Of 700,000 to 950,000 clones in the sample, approximately 97% were seen once. Source material: naive CD8+ T cells sorted from blood. The receptor set was obtained from a man aged 25 to 40 in good health.

For the CDR3, the DNA is TGTGCCAGCGGGAAGGTGGGGGCTGGGGCCAACGTCCTGACTTTC. Amino acids: CASGKVGAGANVLTF. This chain connects TRBV7-9 to TRBJ2-6; D possibly matches TRBD1 or TRBD2 (5 bases each). V lost 8 bases, J lost 2 bases, and 13 bases lay in between. CDR1 SEHNR and CDR2 FQNEAQ come from the germline V gene (reference sequence). CDR3 length equals 15 residues.

The DNA of the CDR3 is TGTGCCAGCAGTGACACGACTAGCGGGAAATCCCACAATGAGCAGTTCTTC. Protein product: CASSDTTSGKSHNEQFF. This sequence joins TRBV6-4 and TRBJ2-1; 11 nucleotides agree with TRBD2. CDR1 and CDR2 from the germline V gene are MRHNA and SNTAGT. V gave up 2 bases and J gave up 5 bases; unmatched junction bases: 8. The CDR3 has 17 residues.

V usage is TRBV7-9 and J usage is TRBJ2-1, with D unresolved. Germline lookup yields CDR1 SEHNR and CDR2 FQNEAQ (reference sequence). This CDR3 has 18 amino acids. The V gene lost 5 bases and the J gene lost 6 bases, with 26 bases spanning the gap. In DNA, the CDR3 is TGTGCCAGCAGCATCCCCCTTGAGGAGCGACCAACCTCCAATGAGCAGTTCTTC. Encoded protein: CASSIPLEERPTSNEQFF.

The chain joins TRBV27 to TRBJ2-5, with 12 bases that match TRBD1. V shed 6 bases, J shed 6 bases, and the junction held 8 bases outside the gene matches. Germline V CDR1 and CDR2: MNHEY, SMNVEV (reference sequence). CDR3 length: 15 residues. CDR3 in amino acids: CASRSGQGAGKTQYF. The CDR3 bases are TGTGCCAGCAGATCGGGACAGGGGGCTGGGAAGACCCAGTACTTC.

The chain has TRBV7-8 and TRBJ2-2; 11 bases agree with TRBD2. Germline CDR1 and CDR2: SGHVS and FQNEAQ. After removal of 5 bases from V and 5 bases from J, the junction contained 4 bases not matched to a gene. The CDR3 loop spans 15 amino acids. The DNA for the CDR3 is TGTGCCAGCAGCCTAAGACTAGCGGGAACCGGGGAGCTGTTTTTT. Translation gives CASSLRLAGTGELFF.

The chain couples TRBV7-9 to TRBJ2-7, with D perhaps given as TRBD1 or TRBD2 (6 bases each). The CDR3 sequence is 14 residues long. The V end was cut by 11 bases, the J end by 7 bases, with 24 bases between. Germline loops: CDR1 SEHNR, CDR2 FQNEAQ (reference sequence). For the CDR3, the DNA is TGTGCCGCGGGACACGACTTCTCTGGAGGGGAGCAGTACTTC. Protein sequence: CAAGHDFSGGEQYF.

The chain couples TRBV7-6 to TRBJ1-3, with D hard to call. CDR1 and CDR2 (germline): SGHVS, FNYEAQ. Trimming removed 5 bases at V and 4 bases at J, with 6 bases between. CDR3 length equals 12 residues. For the CDR3, the DNA is TGTGCCAGCAGCGATCAGGGAAACACCATATATTTT. It encodes CASSDQGNTIYF.

The chain is built from TRBV6-6 and TRBJ1-2; 8 bases agree with TRBD1. From germline, CDR1 is MNHNY and CDR2 SVGAGI (reference sequence). With V trimmed by 6 bases and J by 8 bases, 11 bases remained unmatched. This CDR3 has 14 amino acids. The chain's CDR3 is CASSSTGDSGGYTF. CDR3 DNA: TGTGCCAGCAGCTCGACAGGGGACTCGGGCGGCTACACCTTC.

This clone was counted a single time. This chain uses TRBV12-5 with TRBJ2-1; D is possibly TRBD2 (6 bases). The CDR3 loop spans 15 amino acids. Germline values: CDR1 LGHNT, CDR2 FRNRAP. V was cut by 5 bases and J by 0 bases, with 11 bases left in between. CDR3 sequence: CASGHGRSSYNEQFF. Here the CDR3 DNA reads TGTGCTAGTGGTCATGGGAGGTCCTCCTACAATGAGCAGTTCTTC.

The chain combines TRBV7-8 with TRBJ2-3, with TRBD2 matching over 9 bases. CDR1 and CDR2 from the germline V gene are SGHVS and FQNEAQ. The CDR3 length is 15 residues. J lost 0 bases, V lost 7 bases, and 5 bases had no gene match. For the CDR3, the DNA is TGTGCCAGCACCGTTAGCGGGAGTAGCACAGATACGCAGTATTTT. Translation gives CASTVSGSSTDTQYF.